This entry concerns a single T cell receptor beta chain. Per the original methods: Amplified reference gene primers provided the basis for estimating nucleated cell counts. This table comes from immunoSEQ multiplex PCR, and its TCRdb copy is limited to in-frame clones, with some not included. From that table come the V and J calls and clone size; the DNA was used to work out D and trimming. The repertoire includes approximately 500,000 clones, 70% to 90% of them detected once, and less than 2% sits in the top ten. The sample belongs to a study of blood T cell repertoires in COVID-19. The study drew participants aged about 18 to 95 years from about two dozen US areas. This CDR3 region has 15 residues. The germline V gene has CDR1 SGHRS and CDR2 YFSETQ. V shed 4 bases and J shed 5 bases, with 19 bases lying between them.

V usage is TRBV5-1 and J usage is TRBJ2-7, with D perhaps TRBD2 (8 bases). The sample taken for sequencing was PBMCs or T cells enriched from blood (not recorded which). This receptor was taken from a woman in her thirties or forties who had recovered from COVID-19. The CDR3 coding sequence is TGCGCCAGCAGCGCGGGGGGCGGCAGGGGGGACGAGCAGTACTTC. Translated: CASSAGGGRGDEQYF.